The 30 T cell receptor beta chains presented below share a single source sample, sequenced in a study of early T cells in non-severe SARS-CoV-2 infection. TCRdb re-called the 5' RACE reads with MiXCR, one entry per CDR3 protein. The data contain around 60,000 distinct CDR3 sequences, roughly an eighth of them singletons. Material: whole blood. These receptors were obtained from an adult who was a healthcare worker with PCR-confirmed SARS-CoV-2 infection or an uninfected control (not recorded which).

The CDR3 coding sequence is TGTGCCAGCAGCTTATCTGGGGTGACAGATACGCAGTATTTT. Encoded protein: CASSLSGVTDTQYF. The J gene is TRBJ2-3, the V gene TRBV7-9; D gene ambiguous. The CDR3 is 14 amino acids. Germline V gene lookup returns CDR1 SEHNR and CDR2 FQNEAQ (reference sequence). V was trimmed by 2 bases and J by 3 bases, leaving 9 bases between them.

This clonotype was seen a handful of times. A much larger clone sits a single nucleotide away, making a read error possible. This chain links TRBV27 with TRBJ2-1; 11 bases fit TRBD1. Per the germline V gene, CDR1 is MNHEY and CDR2 is SMNVEV (reference sequence). This CDR3 spans 14 amino acids. The CDR3 DNA reads TGTGCCAGCCAGGGGACAGGGGGGATCAATGAGCAGTTATTC. Translated: CASQGTGGINEQLF.

This clonotype was counted at least ten times. The gene calls are TRBV29-1 and TRBJ1-2; D is undetermined. V lost 3 bases, J lost 0 bases, and 8 bases lay in between. The CDR3 extends over 13 amino acids. Germline V lookup: CDR1 SQVTM, CDR2 ANQGSEA. The CDR3 DNA is TGCAGCGTTGATAACAGCACTAACTATGGCTACACCTTC. This gives the protein CSVDNSTNYGYTF.

This clonotype occurred many times. V is TRBV29-1 and J is TRBJ2-3; 7 bases align to TRBD2. This CDR3 spans 14 amino acids. Looked up from germline, CDR1 is SQVTM and CDR2 is ANQGSEA. V dropped 2 bases and J dropped 4; count of bases not matched to a gene: 6. The CDR3 DNA reads as TGCAGCGTTGAATCTGGGAGGGCCCCAGATACGCAGTATTTT. Translation: CSVESGRAPDTQYF.

V is TRBV27 and J is TRBJ1-2; D unclear. V was cut by 5 bases and J by 8 bases, with 15 bases left in between. Germline V gene sequence: CDR1 MNHEY, CDR2 SMNVEV (reference sequence). This CDR3 region has 13 residues. CDR3 bases: TGTGCCAGCAGTACTTTCGGGGTCGGCGGCTACACCTTC. Translated, it gives CASSTFGVGGYTF.

The gene calls are TRBV6-5 and TRBJ2-1, with D possibly being TRBD2 (6 bases). Looked up from germline, CDR1 is MNHEY and CDR2 is SVGAGI. The V and J ends lost 0 bases and 7 bases respectively, with 13 bases between them. This CDR3 comprises 15 residues. In DNA, the CDR3 is TGTGCCAGCAGTTACTCGAGAGGGACTCGGAATGAGCAGTTCTTC. Translation gives CASSYSRGTRNEQFF.

In regard to this clonotype: A junction end diverges from the germline sequence, so it may reflect a read error. This rearrangement joins TRBV7-2 to TRBJ1-2, with 7 bases lining up with TRBD1. Germline V gene sequence: CDR1 SGHTA, CDR2 FQGNSA. This CDR3 has 16 residues. For the CDR3, the DNA is TGTGCCAGCAGCCAAAGACAGGGTGAAATGGTTTATGGCTGCACCTTC. Its protein is CASSQRQGEMVYGCTF.

In its sample, this clonotype was seen a few times. The V and J genes are TRBV20-1 and TRBJ2-1; TRBD1 matches 8 bases. Germline V gives CDR1 DFQATT, CDR2 SNEGSKA (reference sequence). The V and J ends lost 6 bases and 6 bases, in that order; junction bases with no gene match: 7. This CDR3 comprises 13 residues. The CDR3 region has the DNA TGCAGTGCAAGGACAGGGCTGGGCAATGAGCAGTTCTTC. It is translated as CSARTGLGNEQFF.

V gene TRBV11-2 combines with J gene TRBJ1-2; possible D gene TRBD1, 5 bases. The CDR3 length is 17 residues. Looked up from germline, CDR1 is SGHAT and CDR2 is FQNNGV. The V end lost 4 bases, the J end lost 8 bases, and 26 bases lay between the germline ends. DNA for the CDR3: TGTGCCAGCAGCTCAGAGCGGTATCGGACACCTTCCGCGGGCTACACCTTC. It translates to CASSSERYRTPSAGYTF.

The sample holds many counts of this clonotype. The chain carries TRBV6-6 and TRBJ1-1, with 8 bases identical to TRBD1. The V and J ends lost 0 bases and 5 bases, in that order; junction bases with no gene match: 11. The CDR3 has 17 residues. The germline V gene has CDR1 MNHNY and CDR2 SVGAGI (reference sequence). In DNA, the CDR3 is TGTGCCAGCAGTTACTCGCTTCAGGGGGCGCTCGGAACTGAAGCTTTCTTT. Its protein product is CASSYSLQGALGTEAFF.

This clonotype was detected only a few times. The chain combines TRBV6-6 with TRBJ1-3; the match to TRBD1 covers 7 bases. Germline CDR1 reads MNHNY; CDR2 reads SVGAGI (reference sequence). CDR3 length: 16 residues. V lost 5 bases to trimming and J lost 2 bases; unmatched junction nucleotides: 9. CDR3 in amino acids: CASSPGTVFTGNTIYF. CDR3 nucleotides: TGTGCCAGCAGTCCCGGGACAGTGTTTACTGGAAACACCATATATTTT.

This rearrangement joins TRBV28 to TRBJ2-5; D may be TRBD2 (5 bases). V lost 4 bases to trimming and J lost 0 bases, with 9 bases between them. This CDR3 region has 14 residues. From germline, CDR1 is MDHEN and CDR2 SYDVKM. CDR3: CASSWRGYQETQYF. For the CDR3, the DNA is TGTGCCAGCAGTTGGCGCGGGTACCAAGAGACCCAGTACTTC.

The genes are TRBV12-3 or TRBV12-4 and TRBJ2-1; the D call may be TRBD1 or TRBD2 (5 bases each). CDR3 size: 13 residues. The V end was cut by 6 bases, the J end by 5 bases, with 11 bases between. The CDR3 bases are TGTGCCAGCAGCCTAGAGGGGAACAATGAGCAGTTCTTC. Its translation: CASSLEGNNEQFF.

The chain has TRBV29-1 and TRBJ1-3, with D hard to call. Germline V gene sequence: CDR1 SQVTM, CDR2 ANQGSEA. This CDR3 region has 13 residues. V was shortened by 2 bases and J by 8 bases, with 13 bases between the two germline ends. This chain's CDR3 is CSVESVGGDTIYF. The CDR3 DNA follows: TGCAGCGTTGAATCGGTCGGAGGTGACACCATATATTTT.

This clonotype has more than one count but fewer than ten. The chain carries TRBV29-1 and TRBJ1-4; 7 bases align to TRBD1. The V and J ends lost 5 bases and 7 bases, in that order; junction bases with no gene match: 10. The CDR3 has 14 amino acids. Germline V gene data show CDR1 as SQVTM and CDR2 as ANQGSEA. The CDR3 reads CSVLPAAGGEKLFF. DNA for the CDR3: TGCAGCGTTCTGCCGGCGGCAGGGGGTGAAAAACTGTTTTTT.

This clonotype was seen a few times. The chain links TRBV7-2 to TRBJ2-5, with D perhaps matching TRBD2 (6 bases). With 1 base removed from V and 0 bases from J, the gap between germline ends came to 9 bases. This CDR3 has 15 residues. CDR1 SGHTA and CDR2 FQGNSA come from the germline V gene. The CDR3, as DNA: TGTGCCAGCAGCTTAGGGGACTCCTACCAAGAGACCCAGTACTTC. This encodes CASSLGDSYQETQYF.

The chain uses TRBV27 and TRBJ1-4, with a possible D match to TRBD1 (5 bases). V was trimmed by 7 bases and J by 5 bases, leaving 11 bases between them. The CDR3 runs to 13 residues. Germline values: CDR1 MNHEY, CDR2 SMNVEV (reference sequence). The CDR3, as DNA: TGTGCCAGCACAAGGGGAGGGAATGAAAAACTGTTTTTT. Encoded protein: CASTRGGNEKLFF.

The sample holds a few counts of this clonotype. The genes are TRBV9 and TRBJ1-4, with D perhaps TRBD1 (5 bases). The CDR3 consists of 14 residues. Germline CDR1 is SGDLS and CDR2 is YYNGEE. The V end lost 4 bases, the J end lost 0 bases, and 7 bases lay between the germline ends. CDR3 residues: CASSLTATNEKLFF. The CDR3 nucleotides read TGTGCCAGCAGCTTGACAGCAACTAATGAAAAACTGTTTTTT.

The genes are TRBV28 and TRBJ1-6, with 10 bases that match TRBD1. Germline lookup yields CDR1 MDHEN and CDR2 SYDVKM. This CDR3 has 15 residues. Trimming removed 5 bases from V and 9 bases from J; junction bases left unmatched: 7. The CDR3: CASSLPGQGFSPLHF. The CDR3 nucleotides read TGTGCCAGCAGTCTACCGGGACAGGGGTTTTCACCCCTCCACTTT.

This sequence joins TRBV5-4 and TRBJ2-7; D is possibly TRBD1 (6 bases). Per germline, CDR1 SGHNT and CDR2 YYREEE (reference sequence). The V end lost 10 bases, the J end lost 3 bases, and 17 bases lay between the germline ends. The CDR3 spans 13 residues. Written as DNA, the CDR3 is TGTGCCGGAAGACAAGGGACAAACTACGAGCAGTACTTC. Its translation: CAGRQGTNYEQYF.

This clonotype occurred many times. The V gene is TRBV7-9, the J gene TRBJ2-1; D might be TRBD1 (6 bases). Trimming pared 5 bases from V and 2 bases from J, leaving 10 bases between. Germline V gene sequence: CDR1 SEHNR, CDR2 FQNEAQ (reference sequence). This CDR3 has 14 amino acids. The CDR3 region is CASSRGGTYNEQFF. The CDR3 nucleotides read TGTGCCAGCAGCCGAGGGGGAACCTACAATGAGCAGTTCTTC.

The chain couples TRBV5-5 to TRBJ2-1; D not resolved. V lost 2 bases and J 0 bases, leaving 12 bases between the germline ends. CDR1 is SGHKS, CDR2 YYEKEE, per germline (reference sequence). This CDR3 spans 16 amino acids. The CDR3 is CASSFSVTSSYNEQFF. DNA for the CDR3: TGTGCCAGCAGCTTTTCAGTCACCAGCTCCTACAATGAGCAGTTCTTC.

Of note for this clonotype: One base away lies a much larger clone, so this may be a sequencing read error. The chain carries TRBV11-3 and TRBJ1-2; D gene unclear. Germline loops: CDR1 SGHNT, CDR2 YENEEA. This CDR3 region has 9 residues. The CDR3 coding sequence is TGTGCCAGCATCTATGGCTGCACCTTC. This codes for CASIYGCTF.

The chain employs TRBV7-9 and TRBJ1-5; TRBD1 aligns across 7 bases. This CDR3 contains 15 residues. V gave up 2 bases and J gave up 7 bases; unmatched junction bases: 8. The germline gives CDR1 SEHNR, CDR2 FQNEAQ (reference sequence). CDR3 DNA: TGTGCCAGCAGCTTATTTACAGGGGCCAACCAGCCCCAGCATTTT. Its protein is CASSLFTGANQPQHF.

This clonotype was seen ten or more times. This chain uses TRBV7-9 with TRBJ2-5, with D possibly being TRBD1 (5 bases). Trimming took 3 bases from V and 3 from J, leaving 11 bases between them. Germline assignment: CDR1 SEHNR and CDR2 FQNEAQ (reference sequence). There are 14 residues in the CDR3. The CDR3 here is CASSLGQEEETQYF. The CDR3 coding sequence is TGTGCCAGCAGCTTGGGGCAGGAAGAAGAGACCCAGTACTTC.

The table lists this clonotype with many counts. V is TRBV2 and J is TRBJ2-3; 12 bases line up with TRBD2. The V gene end was trimmed by 0 bases and the J gene end by 5 bases; junction bases not matched to a gene: 9. The germline V gene encodes CDR1 SNHLY and CDR2 FYNNEI. The CDR3 totals 18 residues. CDR3 region: CASSEARLAGGLEDTQYF. CDR3 bases: TGTGCCAGCAGTGAAGCGCGGCTAGCGGGGGGGCTGGAAGATACGCAGTATTTT.

There are a few counts of this clonotype. The V gene is TRBV10-2, the J gene TRBJ1-3; D is undetermined. The CDR3 totals 14 residues. Between the trimmed V and J ends, which lost 5 bases and 3 bases, there was a span of 11 bases. Germline V lookup: CDR1 WSHSY, CDR2 SAAADI. The CDR3: CASSTPSDGNTIYF. CDR3 bases: TGCGCCAGCAGTACCCCGTCGGATGGAAACACCATATATTTT.

The gene calls are TRBV28 and TRBJ2-3; TRBD1 matches 8 bases. This CDR3 region has 14 residues. The ends lost 5 bases at V and 6 bases at J; junction bases unmatched: 7. Germline assignment: CDR1 MDHEN and CDR2 SYDVKM. In DNA, the CDR3 is TGTGCCAGCAGTCCTAACAGGGGGAGGGATACGCAGTATTTT. The encoded protein is CASSPNRGRDTQYF.

The V and J genes are TRBV12-3 or TRBV12-4 and TRBJ1-1; D perhaps matches TRBD1 (6 bases). V lost 8 bases to trimming and J lost 7 bases, with 14 bases between them. The CDR3 is 12 residues long. The CDR3 reads CASSNRVSEAFF. DNA for the CDR3: TGTGCCAGCTCGAACAGGGTCAGTGAAGCTTTCTTT.

The rearrangement joins TRBV4-1 to TRBJ2-7; TRBD2 matches 11 bases. Trimming cost V 5 bases and J 7 bases; bases outside gene matches: 10. The CDR3 sequence is 15 residues long. Germline loops: CDR1 MGHRA, CDR2 YSYEKL. CDR3 in amino acids: CASSVKTSGTGEQYF. CDR3 in DNA: TGCGCCAGCAGCGTTAAGACTAGCGGGACGGGGGAGCAGTACTTC.